This entry concerns a single T cell receptor (beta chain). Only a few counts were recorded for this clone. The target of this receptor is not known. Per-nucleotide qualities are absent, and no much larger clonotype sits a single base away. These data belong to a study of memory CD4+ T cells and cytomegalovirus serostatus (dated by TCRdb to 2018 to 2020). At the level of the whole study: A total of roughly 33 healthy Belgian adults, of whom 9 were CMV seropositive and about 25 were CMV seronegative, were included in the cohort. CD4+ memory TCRbeta repertoires of a Belgian cohort with known cytomegalovirus serostatus were sequenced in order to replicate a published TCR-based CMV serostatus classifier. General study outcomes and caveats: The results were interpreted as suggesting that the CMV-associated TCR signature is mostly present in the CD4+ memory repertoire. Of 164 previously reported CMV-associated TCRbeta sequences, approximately 70 appeared in the CD4+ memory repertoires, each in one to five individuals. A median bootstrapped AUC of around 0.95 with a 95% CI of 0.76-1.00 was achieved on the Belgian cohort by the original-framework classifier. Only CD4+CD45RO+ memory cells were sequenced, in contrast to the original study, in which naive and memory CD4+ and CD8+ populations were covered. For predicting CMV serostatus, the median bootstrapped AUC was about 0.95 using the original framework and around 0.91 using a US-trained random forest.

Single viable CD3+CD4+CD8-CD45RO+ cells were sorted as memory CD4+ T cells on a FACSAria II. CMV serostatus was determined using a Roche Elecsys assay that detects serum IgG against CMV pp150, pp28, p38 and p52. After the samples were thawed, total CD4+ T cells were enriched through positive selection using CD4 magnetic microbeads. The samples came from a different study that was designed specifically to examine the CD4+ T cell memory repertoire. Peripheral blood mononuclear cells were isolated and cryopreserved following standard operating procedures; serum was stored at -80 °C. CD3-PerCP (BW264/56), CD4-APC (RPA-T4), CD45RO-PE (UCHT1) and CD8-Pacific Orange (3B5) antibodies were used for staining, and non-viable cells were excluded with Sytox blue. The Quick-DNA Microprep Kit was used to extract genomic DNA from the sorted cells. Amplification of TCRbeta DNA was done with the immunoSEQ hsTCRbeta kit, following the protocol from the manufacturer. An Illumina MiSeq instrument was used to sequence the TCRbeta libraries. As for the original processing: Removing out-of-frame sequences left 2,204,828 distinct TCRbeta sequences, an average of roughly 63,000 per individual. Each individual was scored by the count of 150 or so previously reported CMV-associated TCRbeta sequences and the total productive distinct TCRbeta count. A beta-binomial model was reimplemented in Python, and scikit-learn random forests with default parameters were trained on data from the US cohort. On the Belgian cohort, classifier performance was reported as the median AUC, along with percentile confidence intervals, across 10,000 bootstrap iterations. TCRdb took this table from immuneACCESS and kept in-frame rearrangements with V and J called. Such tables lack part of the clones; where checked against another copy, unresolved V genes explain under half of the gap, and the rest is unexplained. That table supplies the V and J calls and clone size; D and trimming were determined from the DNA. The sample records roughly 50,000 clones, about four fifths of which are singletons. The ten largest clones represent 0.5% of the sample.

This clonotype was sampled from an adult in good health and CMV-seronegative. Some clones in this sample may be carry-over from other donors' samples. The sequencing input was memory CD4+ T cells from blood.

The DNA sequence is given as TGTGCCAGCAGTCTTCAGAGAACCTACGAGCAGTACTTC. This is translated as CASSLQRTYEQYF. Recombination linked TRBV28 to TRBJ2-7; the D segment cannot be called with confidence. Taken from the germline V gene, the CDR1 and CDR2 loops are MDHEN and SYDVKM. The CDR3, cysteine through phenylalanine, is 13 amino acids long. The only DNA kept is the CDR3, 39 bases in frame from the first base. V is cut by 5 bases and J by 2 bases, and the space between the germline ends is 10 bases.